This passage covers 14 T cell receptor beta chains from one sample sequenced in a study of Ad26.COV2.S vaccination and SARS-CoV-2 variants. Treatment indicated: roughly 18 received Ad26.COV2.S at low or high dose, single or two shots; about 5 received placebo; per-sample allocation not given. Sampling happened 63 days after the first vaccine or placebo injection. The data were produced by immunoSEQ multiplex PCR, yet TCRdb's version contains in-frame clones alone and is incomplete. The sample yields approximately 500,000 clones, 87% seen once. The sample here was peripheral blood, taken in a trial of Ad26.COV2.S vaccine versus placebo. The receptors derive from a person aged 18 to 65 who received the Ad26.COV2.S COVID-19 vaccine or a placebo.

The CDR3, as DNA: TGTGCCAGCAGCGTAGGACTAGCGGGAGCCGGAGGGCAACCCTACGAGCAGTACTTC. Protein: CASSVGLAGAGGQPYEQYF. J is TRBJ2-7 and V is TRBV9; 12 bases fit TRBD2. Trimming at V came to 0 bases and at J to 2 bases, leaving 12 bases not matched to a gene. This CDR3 has 19 amino acids. Germline values: CDR1 SGDLS, CDR2 YYNGEE.

The V and J genes are TRBV7-9 and TRBJ2-7, with D perhaps given as TRBD1 or TRBD2 (5 bases each). Germline CDR1 SEHNR, CDR2 FQNEAQ (reference sequence). V was trimmed by 5 bases and J by 3 bases, leaving 14 bases between them. The CDR3 contains 14 residues. The CDR3 nucleotides are TGTGCCAGCAGCCTTACCGGGACGCGCTACGAGCAGTACTTC. This translates into CASSLTGTRYEQYF.

The chain couples TRBV29-1 to TRBJ2-4; the match to TRBD1 covers 7 bases. The CDR3 runs 12 residues. Trimming took 7 bases from V and 5 from J; bases not matched to a gene: 5. CDR1 is SQVTM, CDR2 ANQGSEA, per germline. In nucleotides, the CDR3 is TGCAGCGCTAGGACAGGTCAAAACATTCAGTACTTC. It is translated as CSARTGQNIQYF.

The J gene is TRBJ2-4, the V gene TRBV6-5; the D gene is possibly TRBD1 (6 bases). This CDR3 comprises 13 residues. Per germline, CDR1 MNHEY and CDR2 SVGAGI. V was trimmed by 9 bases and J by 0 bases, leaving 9 bases between them. The CDR3 nucleotides read TGTGCCAGTAAGGGGGTAGCCAAAAACATTCAGTACTTC. Translating gives CASKGVAKNIQYF.

The chain links TRBV2 to TRBJ2-2, with a tentative D call TRBD1 (6 bases). CDR3 length: 15 amino acids. In germline, CDR1 is SNHLY, CDR2 FYNNEI. Deletions cut 4 bases from V and 2 bases from J, with 11 bases between. CDR3 DNA sequence: TGTGCCAGCAGTGTTGGGGGCCTTAACACCGGGGAGCTGTTTTTT. Its translation is CASSVGGLNTGELFF.

This rearrangement joins TRBV25-1 to TRBJ2-7, with TRBD2 matching over 7 bases. The V gene end was trimmed by 1 base and the J gene end by 2 bases; junction bases not matched to a gene: 5. From germline, CDR1 is MGHDK and CDR2 SYGVNS. The CDR3 loop spans 15 amino acids. The CDR3 DNA follows: TGTGCCAGCAGTGAATTGGGGGGAGGGACCTACGAGCAGTACTTC. As protein: CASSELGGGTYEQYF.

This clone was counted only a few times. The chain recombines TRBV6-1 with TRBJ2-7; D is ambiguous. Germline CDR1 and CDR2: MNHNS and SASEGT. V lost 0 bases and J 8 bases, leaving 11 bases between the germline ends. This CDR3 region has 13 residues. Written as DNA, the CDR3 is TGTGCCAGCAGTGAAGCTTCCGGAATCCAGCAGTACTTC. Encoded protein: CASSEASGIQQYF.

In DNA, the CDR3 is TGTGCCAGCAGCCGCCTCGCAGATACGCAGTATTTT. The encoded protein is CASSRLADTQYF. The gene calls are TRBV7-8 and TRBJ2-3; D uncertain. Germline V lookup: CDR1 SGHVS, CDR2 FQNEAQ. There are 12 residues in the CDR3. V was cut by 5 bases and J by 4 bases, with 7 bases left in between. The whole variable domain, filled in from reference TRBV7-8 and TRBJ2-3, reads GAGVSQSPRYKVAKRGQDVALRCDPISGHVSLFWYQQALGQGPEFLTYFQNEAQLDKSGLPSDRFFAERPEGSVSTLKIQRTQQEDSAVYLCASSRLADTQYFGPGTRLTVL.

The chain recombines TRBV28 with TRBJ1-2; D possibly corresponds to TRBD1 (5 bases). CDR1 MDHEN and CDR2 SYDVKM come from the germline V gene. The CDR3 covers 16 residues. V lost 6 bases and J 0 bases, leaving 17 bases between the germline ends. CDR3 residues: CASSPPGTVSNYGYTF. The CDR3 coding sequence is TGTGCCAGCAGCCCACCCGGGACTGTTTCTAACTATGGCTACACCTTC.

The chain is built from TRBV12-3 or TRBV12-4 and TRBJ1-2; D might be TRBD1 (5 bases). Deletions cut 9 bases from V and 0 bases from J, with 11 bases between. The CDR3 extends over 13 amino acids. Here the CDR3 DNA reads TGTGCCAGTCGACAGCTCACTAACTATGGCTACACCTTC. It translates to CASRQLTNYGYTF.

The chain uses TRBV28 and TRBJ1-1; 10 nucleotides agree with TRBD1. J gave up 4 bases and V 7 bases, and 18 bases lay outside the gene matches. This CDR3 spans 18 amino acids. CDR1 is MDHEN and CDR2 is SYDVKM in the germline V gene. The DNA of the CDR3 is TGTGCCAGCACCTACGAAATAACCGGGACAGGGGCGAGCACTGAAGCTTTCTTT. This codes for CASTYEITGTGASTEAFF.

The rearrangement links TRBV5-6 to TRBJ2-2, with D maybe TRBD2 (6 bases). Germline V gene data show CDR1 as SGHDT and CDR2 as YYEEEE. Trimming removed 2 bases at V and 6 bases at J, with 14 bases between. The CDR3 runs 15 residues. The CDR3 here is CASSFGGYYAGELFF. DNA for the CDR3: TGTGCCAGCAGCTTTGGGGGGTATTACGCCGGGGAGCTGTTTTTT.

This clone was seen a single time. The CDR3 here is CASGLVVAGRANVLTF. CDR3 nucleotide sequence: TGTGCTAGTGGTTTGGTAGTTGCGGGGAGGGCCAACGTCCTGACTTTC. V and J are TRBV12-5 and TRBJ2-6; D is possibly TRBD2 (6 bases). The CDR3 consists of 16 residues. The germline V gene has CDR1 LGHNT and CDR2 FRNRAP. Trimming removed 0 bases from V and 5 bases from J, with 11 bases in between.

This sequence joins TRBV7-2 and TRBJ1-2; 9 bases map to TRBD1. The CDR3 consists of 16 residues. V shed 1 base, J shed 9 bases, and the junction held 12 bases outside the gene matches. The germline V gene encodes CDR1 SGHTA and CDR2 FQGNSA. CDR3 nucleotide sequence: TGTGCCAGCAGCTTAGTACTAGGGAACAGGGGGCGTAGCTACACCTTC. This encodes CASSLVLGNRGRSYTF.